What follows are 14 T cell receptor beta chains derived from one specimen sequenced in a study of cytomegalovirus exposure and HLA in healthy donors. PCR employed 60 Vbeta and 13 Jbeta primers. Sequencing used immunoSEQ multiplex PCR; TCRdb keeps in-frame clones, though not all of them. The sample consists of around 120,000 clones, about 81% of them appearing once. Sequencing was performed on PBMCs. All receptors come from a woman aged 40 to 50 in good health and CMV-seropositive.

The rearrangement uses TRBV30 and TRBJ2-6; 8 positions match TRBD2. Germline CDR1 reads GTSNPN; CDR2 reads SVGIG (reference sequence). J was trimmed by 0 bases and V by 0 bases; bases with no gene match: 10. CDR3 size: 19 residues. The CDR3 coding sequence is TGTGCCTGGAGTGTACTCACGGGGGGGGCCCCCTCTGGGGCCAACGTCCTGACTTTC. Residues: CAWSVLTGGAPSGANVLTF.

CDR3 loop: CASSPGTDTSYEQYF. Here the CDR3 DNA reads TGTGCCAGCTCACCTGGGACAGACACCTCCTACGAGCAGTACTTC. V gene TRBV18 combines with J gene TRBJ2-7; 7 nucleotides match TRBD1. The CDR3 is made up of 15 amino acids. J was trimmed by 0 bases and V by 3 bases; bases with no gene match: 5. Germline V gene data show CDR1 as KGHSH and CDR2 as LQKENI.

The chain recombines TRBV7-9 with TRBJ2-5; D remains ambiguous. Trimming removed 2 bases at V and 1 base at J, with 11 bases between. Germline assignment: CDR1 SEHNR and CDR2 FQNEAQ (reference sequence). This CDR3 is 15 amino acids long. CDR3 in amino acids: CASSLPGRLQETQYF. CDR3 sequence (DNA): TGTGCCAGCAGCTTACCAGGCAGGCTCCAAGAGACCCAGTACTTC.

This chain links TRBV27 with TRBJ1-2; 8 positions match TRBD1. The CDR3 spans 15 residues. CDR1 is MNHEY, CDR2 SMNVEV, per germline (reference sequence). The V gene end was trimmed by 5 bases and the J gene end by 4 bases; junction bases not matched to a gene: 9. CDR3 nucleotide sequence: TGTGCCAGCAGTAGAGCCCAGGGGGCAGGCTATGGCTACACCTTC. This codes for CASSRAQGAGYGYTF.

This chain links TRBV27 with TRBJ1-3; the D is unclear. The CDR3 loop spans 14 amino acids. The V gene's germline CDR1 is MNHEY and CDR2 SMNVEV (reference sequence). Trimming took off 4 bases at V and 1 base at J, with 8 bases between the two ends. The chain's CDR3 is CASSSVPSGNTIYF. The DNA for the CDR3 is TGTGCCAGCAGTTCCGTCCCGTCTGGAAACACCATATATTTT.

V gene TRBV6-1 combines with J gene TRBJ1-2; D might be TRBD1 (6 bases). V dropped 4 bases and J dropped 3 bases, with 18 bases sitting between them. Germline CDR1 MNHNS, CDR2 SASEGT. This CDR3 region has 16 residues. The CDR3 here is CASSGGPGQPYYGYTF. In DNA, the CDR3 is TGTGCCAGCAGTGGGGGGCCAGGGCAGCCATACTATGGCTACACCTTC.

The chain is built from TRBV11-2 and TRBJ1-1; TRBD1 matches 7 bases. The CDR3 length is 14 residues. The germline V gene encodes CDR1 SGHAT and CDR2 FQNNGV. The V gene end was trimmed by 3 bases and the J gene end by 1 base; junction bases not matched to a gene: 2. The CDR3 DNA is TGTGCCAGCAGCTTCCGGACAGGGAACACTGAAGCTTTCTTT. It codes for CASSFRTGNTEAFF.

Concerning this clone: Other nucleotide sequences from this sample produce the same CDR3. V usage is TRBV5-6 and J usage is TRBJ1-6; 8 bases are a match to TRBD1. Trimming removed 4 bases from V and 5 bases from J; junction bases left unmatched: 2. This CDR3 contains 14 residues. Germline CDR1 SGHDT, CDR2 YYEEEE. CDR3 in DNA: TGTGCCAGCAGCCGGGACAGGAATAATTCACCCCTCCACTTT. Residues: CASSRDRNNSPLHF.

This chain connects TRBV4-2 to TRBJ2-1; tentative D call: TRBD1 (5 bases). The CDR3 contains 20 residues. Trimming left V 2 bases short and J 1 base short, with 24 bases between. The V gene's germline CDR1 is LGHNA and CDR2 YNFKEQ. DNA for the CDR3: TGTGCCAGCAGCCAACCCCCCCCCACGACAGAAGTCCGGTCCTACAATGAGCAGTTCTTC. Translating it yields CASSQPPPTTEVRSYNEQFF.

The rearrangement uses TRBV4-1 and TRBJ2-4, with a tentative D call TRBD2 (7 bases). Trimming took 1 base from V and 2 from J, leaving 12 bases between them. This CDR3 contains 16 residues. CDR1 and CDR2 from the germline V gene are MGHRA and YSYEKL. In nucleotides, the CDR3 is TGCGCCAGCAGCCAAGTAGGCGGGGGCACCAAAAACATTCAGTACTTC. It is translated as CASSQVGGGTKNIQYF.

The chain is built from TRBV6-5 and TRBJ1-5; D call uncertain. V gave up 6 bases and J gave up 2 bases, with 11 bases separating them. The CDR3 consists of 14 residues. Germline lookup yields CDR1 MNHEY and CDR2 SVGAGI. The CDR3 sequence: CASSSYGGNQPQHF. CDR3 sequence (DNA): TGTGCCAGCAGCTCCTACGGGGGCAATCAGCCCCAGCATTTT.

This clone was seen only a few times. CDR3 residues: CASSDGTISGNTIYF. Here the CDR3 DNA reads TGTGCCAGCAGTGACGGCACGATCTCTGGAAACACCATATATTTT. The V and J genes are TRBV6-4 and TRBJ1-3; D ambiguous. The V gene lost 2 bases and the J gene lost 0 bases, with 8 bases spanning the gap. This CDR3 spans 15 amino acids. The germline gives CDR1 MRHNA, CDR2 SNTAGT.

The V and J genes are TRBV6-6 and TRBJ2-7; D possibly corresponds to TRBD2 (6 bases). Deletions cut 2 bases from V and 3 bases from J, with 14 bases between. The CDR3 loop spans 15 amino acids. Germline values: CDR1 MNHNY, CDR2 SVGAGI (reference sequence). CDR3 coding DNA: TGTGCCAGCAGTTACGGGCGGGATCGTCGCTACGAGCAGTACTTC. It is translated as CASSYGRDRRYEQYF.

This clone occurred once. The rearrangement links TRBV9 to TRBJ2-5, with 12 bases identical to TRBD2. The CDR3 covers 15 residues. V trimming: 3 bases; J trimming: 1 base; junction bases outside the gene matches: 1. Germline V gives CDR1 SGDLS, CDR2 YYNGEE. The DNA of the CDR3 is TGTGCCAGCAGCGCGGGACTAGCGGGCCAAGAGACCCAGTACTTC. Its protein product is CASSAGLAGQETQYF.